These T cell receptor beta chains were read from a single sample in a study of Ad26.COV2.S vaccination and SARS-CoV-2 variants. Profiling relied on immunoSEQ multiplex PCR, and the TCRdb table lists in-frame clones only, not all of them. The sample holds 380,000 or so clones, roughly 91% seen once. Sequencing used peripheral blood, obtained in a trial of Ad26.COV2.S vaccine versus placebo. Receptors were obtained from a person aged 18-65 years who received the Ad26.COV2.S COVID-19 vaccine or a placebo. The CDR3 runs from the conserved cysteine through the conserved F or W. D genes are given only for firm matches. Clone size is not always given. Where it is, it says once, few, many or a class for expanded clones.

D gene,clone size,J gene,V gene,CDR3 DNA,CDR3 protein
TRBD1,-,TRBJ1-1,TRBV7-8,TGTGCCAGCAGCCAAAAGCTGGGGAGCACGGACAGGGACCTTTTTGAAGCTTTCTTT,CASSQKLGSTDRDLFEAFF
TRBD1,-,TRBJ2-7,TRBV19,TGTGCCAGTAGTTTACCGGGACAGGGATACGAGCAGTACTTC,CASSLPGQGYEQYF
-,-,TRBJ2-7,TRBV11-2,TGTGCCAGCAGCTTAGTGGGAGAAGGTGGCGAGCAGTACTTC,CASSLVGEGGEQYF
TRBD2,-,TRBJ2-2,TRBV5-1,TGCGCCAGCAGCTTGGTTGGAGCGGGGTACACCGGGGAGCTGTTTTTT,CASSLVGAGYTGELFF
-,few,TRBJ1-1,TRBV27,TGTGCCAGCATGGGGGATCTGGGAACTAACACTGAAGCTTTCTTT,CASMGDLGTNTEAFF
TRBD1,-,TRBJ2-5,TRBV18,TGTGCCAGCTCACCAACGGGACAGGCCTTGGGGACCCAGTACTTC,CASSPTGQALGTQYF
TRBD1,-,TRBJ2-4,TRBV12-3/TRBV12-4,TGTGCCAGCGGAAGGACAGGGGTTAACATTCAGTACTTC,CASGRTGVNIQYF
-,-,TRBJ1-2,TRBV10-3,TGTGCCATCACCGAAGGGGGGTGGAATGGCTACACCTTC,CAITEGGWNGYTF
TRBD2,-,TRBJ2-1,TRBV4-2,TGTGCCAGCAGCCAAGACTGGGCGGGGGGATACAATGAGCAGTTCTTC,CASSQDWAGGYNEQFF
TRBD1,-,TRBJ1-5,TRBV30,TGTGCCTGGAGTGTGGGGCAGGGGGATCAGCCCCAGCATTTT,CAWSVGQGDQPQHF
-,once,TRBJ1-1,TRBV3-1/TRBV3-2,TGTGCCAGCAGCCAAAATACAGGCCCGGGAGCGAACACTGAAGCTTTCTTT,CASSQNTGPGANTEAFF
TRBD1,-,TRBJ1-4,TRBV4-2,TGTGCCAGCAGCCAAGACCCGACAGGGGTCGAAAAACTGTTTTTT,CASSQDPTGVEKLFF
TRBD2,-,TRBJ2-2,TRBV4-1,TGCGCCAGCAGCGCTATAGGGACTAGCGGTACCGGGGAGCTGTTTTTT,CASSAIGTSGTGELFF
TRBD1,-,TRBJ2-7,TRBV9,TGTGCCAGCAGCCCCCGGACAGGCAGCGCCGAGCAGTACTTC,CASSPRTGSAEQYF
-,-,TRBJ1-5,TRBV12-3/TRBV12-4,TGTGCCAGCAGCGACAGTTTTCGCCAGCCCCAGCATTTT,CASSDSFRQPQHF
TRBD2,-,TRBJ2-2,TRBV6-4,TGTGCCAGCAGTGACTCGGGGACTAGCGGCGGGGAGCTGTTTTTT,CASSDSGTSGGELFF
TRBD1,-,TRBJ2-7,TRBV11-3,TGTGCCAGCAGCTTGGATACAAATACAGGGACAGGGAACTACGAGCAGTACTTC,CASSLDTNTGTGNYEQYF
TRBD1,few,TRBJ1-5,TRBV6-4,TGTGCCAGCAGTCAACCTCCGGGACAGGGCCTCTTACTTAGCAATCAGCCCCAGCATTTT,CASSQPPGQGLLLSNQPQHF
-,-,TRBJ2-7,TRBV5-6,TGTGCCAGCAGCTTGGGCGGGACACTGGGGGAGCAGTACTTC,CASSLGGTLGEQYF
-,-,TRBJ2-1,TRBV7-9,TGTGCCAGCAGCTTCGGGGAGAATGAGCAGTTCTTC,CASSFGENEQFF
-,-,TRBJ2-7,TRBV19,TGTGCCAGTAGTAAAGGGCACACCTACGAGCAGTACTTC,CASSKGHTYEQYF
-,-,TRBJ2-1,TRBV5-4,TGTGCCAGCAGCTTGGAGCCGGGGGCGGCTCCTGAGCAGTTCTTC,CASSLEPGAAPEQFF
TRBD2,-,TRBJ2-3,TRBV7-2,TGTGCCAGCAGCGTACTAGCGAATACGCAGTATTTT,CASSVLANTQYF
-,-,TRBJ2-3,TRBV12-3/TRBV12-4,TGTGCCAGCAGTTTGGACAGCACAGATACGCAGTATTTT,CASSLDSTDTQYF
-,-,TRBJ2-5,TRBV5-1,TGCGCCAGCAGCTTGAGCGGAGAGACCCAGTACTTC,CASSLSGETQYF
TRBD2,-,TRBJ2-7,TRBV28,TGTGCCAGCAGTTTATATCCTAGCGGGGGTTACGAGCAGTACTTC,CASSLYPSGGYEQYF
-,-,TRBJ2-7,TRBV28,TGTGCCAGCAGTTTACAGGGAACCTACGAGCAGTACTTC,CASSLQGTYEQYF
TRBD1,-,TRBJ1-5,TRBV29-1,TGCAGCGTTGGGGGACAGGGGGATCAGCCCCAGCATTTT,CSVGGQGDQPQHF
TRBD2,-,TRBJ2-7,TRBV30,TGTGCCTGGAGTGTACTTGGTAGCGGGAGTTCCGAGCAGTACTTC,CAWSVLGSGSSEQYF
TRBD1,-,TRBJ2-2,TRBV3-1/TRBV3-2,TGTGCCAGCAGCCCCACGGACAGGGACTACACCGGGGAGCTGTTTTTT,CASSPTDRDYTGELFF
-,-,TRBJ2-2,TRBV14,TGTGCCAGCAGCCAACGGGGTGGCACCGGGGAGCTGTTTTTT,CASSQRGGTGELFF
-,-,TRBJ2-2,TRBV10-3,TGTGCCATCAGTGAGGGACCTACCCCGGGGGAGCTGTTTTTT,CAISEGPTPGELFF
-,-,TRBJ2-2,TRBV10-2,TGCGCCAGCAGTGGGGGAGTCCCAAACCCCGGGGAGCTGTTTTTT,CASSGGVPNPGELFF
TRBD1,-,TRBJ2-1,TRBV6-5,TGTGCCAGCAGGACAGGGACCTACAATGAGCAGTTCTTC,CASRTGTYNEQFF
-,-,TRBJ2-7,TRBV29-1,TGCAGCGTTGCGTTCGTGGGAACCTACGAGCAGTACTTC,CSVAFVGTYEQYF
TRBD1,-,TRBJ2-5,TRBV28,TGTGCCAGCAGTTCACCGGGACAGGGGGCTTTGGAGACCCAGTACTTC,CASSSPGQGALETQYF
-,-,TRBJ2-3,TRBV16,TGTGCCAGCAGCCTCAGCGATAGCACAGATACGCAGTATTTT,CASSLSDSTDTQYF
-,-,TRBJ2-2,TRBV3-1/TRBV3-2,TGTGCCAGCAGCCACCGGGGGATCACCGGGGAGCTGTTTTTT,CASSHRGITGELFF
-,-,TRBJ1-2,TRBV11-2,TGTGCCAGCAGCTTAGAGCGGGCAGAAAGCTATGGCTACACCTTC,CASSLERAESYGYTF
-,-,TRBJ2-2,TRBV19,TGTGCCAGTAGTTTTCGAGGTGCGAACACCGGGGAGCTGTTTTTT,CASSFRGANTGELFF
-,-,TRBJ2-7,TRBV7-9,TGTGCCAGCAGTTTTCCTACGTCCGGGGCTTCCTACGAGCAGTACTTC,CASSFPTSGASYEQYF
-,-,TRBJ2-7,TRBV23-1,TGCGCCAGCAGTCACCAGGCGGACAGAGTAGATCCCTACGAGCAGTACTTC,CASSHQADRVDPYEQYF
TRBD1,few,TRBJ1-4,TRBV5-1,TGCGCCAGCAGCGGAGGGACAGGGGTGCGAGAAAAACTGTTTTTT,CASSGGTGVREKLFF
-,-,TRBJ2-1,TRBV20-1,TGCAGTGCTAGGGGCGATAATGAGCAGTTCTTC,CSARGDNEQFF
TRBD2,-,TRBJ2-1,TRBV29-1,TGCAGTGCCGTCCCTAGCGGGAGTTTCAATGAGCAGTTCTTC,CSAVPSGSFNEQFF
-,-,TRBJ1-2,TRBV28,TGTGCCAGCAGTTTAGAGGTGGGGCAGGGGTATGGCTACACCTTC,CASSLEVGQGYGYTF
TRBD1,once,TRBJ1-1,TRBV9,TGTGCCAGCAGCGGGGACAGGGGGTCCGACACTGAAGCTTTCTTT,CASSGDRGSDTEAFF
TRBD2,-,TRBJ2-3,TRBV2,TGTGCCAGCACTGAGGGACTAGCGGGGGGCACAGATACGCAGTATTTT,CASTEGLAGGTDTQYF
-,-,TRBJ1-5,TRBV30,TGTGCCTGGAGTCCTGGTGGTCTTAGCAATCAGCCCCAGCATTTT,CAWSPGGLSNQPQHF
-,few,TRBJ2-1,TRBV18,TGTGCCAGCTCACCACCGTCGCGGTACAATGAGCAGTTCTTC,CASSPPSRYNEQFF
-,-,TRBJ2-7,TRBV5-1,TGCGCCAGCAGCTTGGATCCAACAGGGTCAGGTACCTACGAGCAGTACTTC,CASSLDPTGSGTYEQYF
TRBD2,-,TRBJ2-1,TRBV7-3,TGTGCCAGCAGCTTAGCGGGGGGCTACAATGAGCAGTTCTTC,CASSLAGGYNEQFF
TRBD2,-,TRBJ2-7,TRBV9,TGTGCCAGCAGCGCCAGACTAGCGGGAGGCTACGAGCAGTACTTC,CASSARLAGGYEQYF
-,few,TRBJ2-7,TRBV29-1,TGCAGCGTTGGGCGGAGGGCAGATACCGAGCAGTACTTC,CSVGRRADTEQYF
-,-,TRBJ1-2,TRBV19,TGTGCCAGTACCAACACCAAAGACAGGAACACTAACTATGGCTACACCTTC,CASTNTKDRNTNYGYTF
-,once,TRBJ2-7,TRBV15,TGTGCCACCAGCAGAGAAATCGCCGGATACTACGAGCAGTACTTC,CATSREIAGYYEQYF
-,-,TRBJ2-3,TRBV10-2,TGCGCCAGCAGTGACAATATTGTAAGCACAGATACGCAGTATTTT,CASSDNIVSTDTQYF
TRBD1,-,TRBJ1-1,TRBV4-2,TGTGCCAGCAGCCAAGATCAGGGGGCGCTGAGTGAAGCTTTCTTT,CASSQDQGALSEAFF
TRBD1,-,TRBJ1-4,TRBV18,TGTGCCAGCTCACCGAACAGGGGAGCCGATGAAAAACTGTTTTTT,CASSPNRGADEKLFF
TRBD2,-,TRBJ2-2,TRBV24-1,TGTGCCACCAGTGATTTGGGGAGCGGGAAAGACTCCGGGGAGCTGTTTTTT,CATSDLGSGKDSGELFF